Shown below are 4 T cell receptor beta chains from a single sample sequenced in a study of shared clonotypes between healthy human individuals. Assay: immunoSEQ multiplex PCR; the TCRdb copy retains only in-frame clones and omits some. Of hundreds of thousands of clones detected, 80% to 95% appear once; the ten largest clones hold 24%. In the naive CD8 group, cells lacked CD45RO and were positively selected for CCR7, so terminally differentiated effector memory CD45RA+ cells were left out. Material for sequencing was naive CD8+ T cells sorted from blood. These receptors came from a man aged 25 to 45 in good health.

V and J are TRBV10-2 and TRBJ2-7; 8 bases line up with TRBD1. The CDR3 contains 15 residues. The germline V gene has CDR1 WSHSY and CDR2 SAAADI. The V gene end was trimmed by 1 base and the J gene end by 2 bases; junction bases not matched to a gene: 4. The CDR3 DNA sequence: TGCGCCAGCAGTGAGTTTGGACAGGGACCCTACGAGCAGTACTTC. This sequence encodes CASSEFGQGPYEQYF.

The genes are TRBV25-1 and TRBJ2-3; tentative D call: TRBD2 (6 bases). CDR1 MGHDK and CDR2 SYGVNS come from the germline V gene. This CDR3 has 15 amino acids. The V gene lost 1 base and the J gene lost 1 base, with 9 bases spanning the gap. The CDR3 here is CASSEFERGTDTQYF. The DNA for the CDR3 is TGTGCCAGCAGTGAATTTGAGCGGGGCACAGATACGCAGTATTTT.

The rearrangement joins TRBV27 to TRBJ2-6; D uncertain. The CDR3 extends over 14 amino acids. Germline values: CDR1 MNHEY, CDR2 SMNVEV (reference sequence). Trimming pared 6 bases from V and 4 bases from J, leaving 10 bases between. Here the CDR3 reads CASSLGLGANVLTF. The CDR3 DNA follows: TGTGCCAGCAGCCTTGGGTTGGGGGCCAACGTCCTGACTTTC.

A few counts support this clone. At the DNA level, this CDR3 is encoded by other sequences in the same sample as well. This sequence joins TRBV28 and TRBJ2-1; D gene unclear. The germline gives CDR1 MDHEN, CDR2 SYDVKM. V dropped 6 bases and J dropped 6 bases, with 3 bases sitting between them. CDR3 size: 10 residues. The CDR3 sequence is CASSFNEQFF. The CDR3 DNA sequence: TGTGCCAGCAGCTTCAATGAGCAGTTCTTC.